This T cell receptor beta chain was observed in a study of glioma-infiltrating T cells. Using RNA template, CDR3s of TCR alpha and beta were amplified with iRepertoire arm-PCR. One-step reverse transcription and amplification started from roughly 100-400 ng of tissue mRNA or PBMC total RNA. One entry per CDR3 protein, called by TCRdb with MiXCR from the multiplex PCR reads. The sample includes tens of thousands of distinct CDR3 sequences, about 23% of them seen just once. The CDR3 length is 13 residues. CDR1 and CDR2 (germline): MNHEY, SMNVEV (reference sequence). The V gene lost 0 bases and the J gene lost 7 bases, with 9 bases spanning the gap. Regarding the study as a whole: Non-neoplastic patients had below-expected tissue-blood divergence, while all gliomas exceeded expectation.

Within the sample, this clonotype is medium-sized. Its matching antigen is unknown. The sequencing input was glioma tissue, nonneoplastic brain tissue, or PBMCs (not recorded which). This clonotype originated in a human donor with low-grade glioma or glioblastoma, undergoing nonglioma brain surgery, or in good health (not recorded which). This chain joins TRBV27 and TRBJ1-1; D is undetermined. CDR3 coding DNA: TGTGCCAGCAGTTTATCGAATGCCCTTGAAGCTTTCTTT. As protein: CASSLSNALEAFF.